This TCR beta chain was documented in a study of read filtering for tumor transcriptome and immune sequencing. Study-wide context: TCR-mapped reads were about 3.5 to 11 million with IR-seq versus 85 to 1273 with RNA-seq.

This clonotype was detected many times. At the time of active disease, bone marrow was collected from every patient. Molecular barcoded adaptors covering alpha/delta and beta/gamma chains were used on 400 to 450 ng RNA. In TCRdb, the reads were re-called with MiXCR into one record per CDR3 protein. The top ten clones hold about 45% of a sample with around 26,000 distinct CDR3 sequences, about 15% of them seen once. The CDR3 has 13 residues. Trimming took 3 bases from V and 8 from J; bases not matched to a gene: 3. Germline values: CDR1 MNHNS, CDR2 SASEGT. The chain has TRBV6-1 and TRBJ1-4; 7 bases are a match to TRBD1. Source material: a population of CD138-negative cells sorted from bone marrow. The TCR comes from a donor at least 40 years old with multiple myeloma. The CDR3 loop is CASSDTGVEKLFF. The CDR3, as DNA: TGTGCCAGCAGTGATACAGGGGTCGAAAAACTGTTTTTT.